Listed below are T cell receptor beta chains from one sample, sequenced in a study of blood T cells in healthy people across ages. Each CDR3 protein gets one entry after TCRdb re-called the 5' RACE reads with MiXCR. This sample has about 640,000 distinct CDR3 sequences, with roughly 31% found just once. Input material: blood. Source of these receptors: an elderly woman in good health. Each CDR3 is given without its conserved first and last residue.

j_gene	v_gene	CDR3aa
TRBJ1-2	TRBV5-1	ASSGAGAAHFGYT
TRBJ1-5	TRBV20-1	SARQGPPNQLQH
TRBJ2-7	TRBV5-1	ASSLRPETVSYEQY
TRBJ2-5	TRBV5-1	ASSWGQVRETQY
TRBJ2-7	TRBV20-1	SARVRGHREQY
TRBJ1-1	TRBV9	ASSALGQNTEAF
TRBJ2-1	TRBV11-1	ASSLTQGSNEQF
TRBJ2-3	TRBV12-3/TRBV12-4	ASSLLRVRADTQY
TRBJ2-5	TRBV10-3	AISEAGTGGAQY
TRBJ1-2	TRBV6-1	ASSVDTNYGYT
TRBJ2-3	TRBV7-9	ASSTFSGGVTSTDTQY
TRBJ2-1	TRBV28	ASAGGGGRNEQF
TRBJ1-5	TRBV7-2	ASSLSRDQPQH
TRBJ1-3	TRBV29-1	SVAGASGNTIY
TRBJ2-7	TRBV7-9	ASSLVSGVLNNEQY
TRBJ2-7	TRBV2	ASSEGLGGQY
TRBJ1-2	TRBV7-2	ASSPGRTVGYT
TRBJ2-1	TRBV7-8	ASSPSSYSYNEQF
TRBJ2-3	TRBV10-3	AISGGASGDTQY
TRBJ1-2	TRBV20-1	SATGTGNYGYT
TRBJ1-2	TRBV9	ASSVAPAGAQGYT
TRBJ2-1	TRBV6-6	ASSSAGGGQSWEQF
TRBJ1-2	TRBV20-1	SARPFTGQTNYGYT
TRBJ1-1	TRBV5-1	ASSPGQGAANTEAF
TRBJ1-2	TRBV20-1	SARGGAEKNYGYT
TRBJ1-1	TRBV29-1	SGGGMMSNTEAF
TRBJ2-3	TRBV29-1	SARGGEVGGTTDTQY
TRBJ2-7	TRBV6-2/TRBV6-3	ASTPTSGSSYEQY
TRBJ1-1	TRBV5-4	ASSHTRGATEAF
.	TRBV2	ASSERESSYNEQY
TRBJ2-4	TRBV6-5	ASSSVSGAGNIQY
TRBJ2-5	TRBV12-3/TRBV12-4	ASSLSGTAPGEQY
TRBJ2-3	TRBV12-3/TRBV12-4	ASSSRVSTDTQY
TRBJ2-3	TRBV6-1	ASSSGQGGLADTQY
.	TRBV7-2	ASSLVGTEIYEQY
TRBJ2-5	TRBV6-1	ASSPGTGMVPQETQY
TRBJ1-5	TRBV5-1	ASSLGGAPRPQH
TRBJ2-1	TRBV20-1	SARLGRGNYNEQF
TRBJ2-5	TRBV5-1	ASSLEEGETQY
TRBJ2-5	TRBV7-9	ASSHTKGSQETQY